The next 11 T cell receptor beta chains were all read from a single sample in a study of identical twins listed by TCRdb under 2016. Libraries were prepared through 5' RACE. Instrument on record: Illumina HiSeq 2000. TCRdb reanalyzed the raw reads on its own, using fastp at Q25 for trimming and MiXCR for clone calling, and kept in-frame beta chains. When rows share a CDR3 protein, they turn into one entry using the most common DNA and genes. In this sample the table shows fewer than 250,000 distinct CDR3 sequences, approximately 8% of which occur a single time. The ten largest clones represent around 5.4% of the sample. These data were also filed under a second study, of yellow fever vaccine responses in identical twins.

The sequencing sample was made of CD8+ T cells sorted from blood. The receptors shown here come from a woman in her late teens or twenties in good health.

In this sample, this clonotype turned up a few times. The rearrangement joins TRBV19 to TRBJ1-2; D is perhaps TRBD1 (6 bases). CDR1 LNHDA and CDR2 SQIVND come from the germline V gene (reference sequence). This CDR3 has 14 amino acids. V was cut by 5 bases and J by 6 bases, with 16 bases left in between. This CDR3 reads CASSLPTGVDGYTF. The CDR3 DNA sequence: TGTGCCAGTAGTCTCCCGACAGGCGTTGATGGCTACACCTTC.

This clonotype was seen repeatedly, ten times or more. This chain joins TRBV29-1 and TRBJ2-1; D is unclear. The V end was cut by 1 base, the J end by 7 bases, with 14 bases between. Germline V gives CDR1 SQVTM, CDR2 ANQGSEA. The CDR3 has 14 amino acids. The CDR3 region has the DNA TGCAGCGTTGAAGCCCGGGCCTTTCTGAATGAGCAGTTCTTC. Translation: CSVEARAFLNEQFF.

This sequence joins TRBV4-1 and TRBJ2-7, with unresolved D. This CDR3 has 14 amino acids. Germline V gives CDR1 MGHRA, CDR2 YSYEKL. V was shortened by 0 bases and J by 7 bases, with 13 bases between the two germline ends. As DNA, the CDR3 is TGCGCCAGCAGCCAAGATTGGAGCTATGTGGAGCAGTACTTC. Its protein is CASSQDWSYVEQYF.

This chain connects TRBV6-1 to TRBJ2-1; the match to TRBD1 covers 7 bases. V lost 4 bases and J lost 5; bases outside the gene matches: 5. The germline V gene has CDR1 MNHNS and CDR2 SASEGT. The CDR3 extends over 14 amino acids. The CDR3 region has the DNA TGTGCCAGCAGTGTGACAGGGTACAACAATGAGCAGTTCTTC. Protein product: CASSVTGYNNEQFF.

This clonotype was observed a handful of times. The CDR3 bases are TGCGCCAGCAGCTTGGCTCCGGGGGTTTACAATGAGCAGTTCTTC. It is translated as CASSLAPGVYNEQFF. The gene calls are TRBV5-1 and TRBJ2-1; D perhaps matches TRBD2 (6 bases). The V and J ends lost 0 bases and 4 bases respectively, with 11 bases between them. This CDR3 region has 15 residues. Germline V gene data show CDR1 as SGHRS and CDR2 as YFSETQ.

This clonotype occurred many times. The chain recombines TRBV5-6 with TRBJ1-1; D is possibly TRBD1 (5 bases). This CDR3 comprises 14 residues. Germline CDR1 is SGHDT and CDR2 is YYEEEE. The CDR3, as DNA: TGTGCATTAAAGCAGGGACCCATGAACACTGAAGCTTTCTTT. Its translation: CALKQGPMNTEAFF.

This clonotype was seen at least ten times. The genes are TRBV27 and TRBJ2-1; D perhaps matches TRBD1 (6 bases). The germline V gene has CDR1 MNHEY and CDR2 SMNVEV (reference sequence). The CDR3 runs 13 residues. Trimming took off 4 bases at V and 6 bases at J, with 10 bases between the two ends. The CDR3 region has the DNA TGTGCCAGCAGTTCCCTAGGGGGCAATGAGCAGTTCTTC. Encoded protein: CASSSLGGNEQFF.

Only a few counts were recorded for this clonotype. The rearrangement links TRBV24-1 to TRBJ1-3; D not certain. The germline gives CDR1 KGHDR, CDR2 SFDVKD. The V end lost 3 bases, the J end lost 5 bases, and 7 bases lay between the germline ends. The CDR3 runs 13 residues. The CDR3 bases are TGTGCCACCAGTGATGACGACCGAAACACCATATATTTT. As protein: CATSDDDRNTIYF.

This clonotype was seen more than once but under ten times. This sequence joins TRBV6-5 and TRBJ1-4; possibly TRBD1 for D (5 bases). The CDR3 is 15 amino acids. Germline CDR1 MNHEY, CDR2 SVGAGI. Trimming removed 3 bases from V and 5 bases from J, with 13 bases in between. The CDR3 nucleotides read TGTGCCAGCAGTTATGGCGGGGGTAAAAATGAAAAACTGTTTTTT. Its protein product is CASSYGGGKNEKLFF.

This clonotype was detected a few times. V usage is TRBV4-2 and J usage is TRBJ2-1, with D maybe TRBD2 (5 bases). The CDR3 length is 15 residues. V was shortened by 0 bases and J by 12 bases, with 18 bases between the two germline ends. Germline CDR1 and CDR2: LGHNA and YNFKEQ. CDR3 nucleotides: TGTGCCAGCAGCCAAGATGAGGGCTCCCCTAGAGGGCAGTTCTTC. This translates into CASSQDEGSPRGQFF.

In this sample, this clonotype turned up a few times. The V call is TRBV7-9, the J call TRBJ2-3, with a weak D call TRBD2 (6 bases). This CDR3 contains 16 residues. The germline CDR1 and CDR2 sequences are SEHNR and FQNEAQ (reference sequence). With 4 bases removed from V and 4 bases from J, the gap between germline ends came to 18 bases. The DNA for the CDR3 is TGTGCCAGCAGCTCTCGGACCCGGGAGCGGGCAGATACGCAGTATTTT. This gives the protein CASSSRTRERADTQYF. The variable domain in full, with the rest retrieved from reference TRBV7-9 and TRBJ2-3, is DTGVSQNPRHKITKRGQNVTFRCDPISEHNRLYWYRQTLGQGPEFLTYFQNEAQLEKSRLLSDRFSAERPKGSFSTLEIQRTEQGDSAMYLCASSSRTRERADTQYFGPGTRLTVL.